The clone carrying this TCR beta chain was picked up a small number of times. Primers included in the PCR were 60 Vbeta and 13 Jbeta primers. Assay used: immunoSEQ multiplex PCR; TCRdb lists only in-frame clones, some missing. The sample records about 130,000 clones, 75% to 85% being singletons. The data were obtained in a study of cytomegalovirus exposure and HLA in healthy donors. V lost 1 base and J lost 1; bases outside the gene matches: 5. CDR1 KGHSH and CDR2 LQKENI come from the germline V gene. The CDR3 runs to 16 residues. The chain carries TRBV18 and TRBJ2-5, with 8 bases aligning to TRBD1. Sequencing was carried out using PBMCs. This sequence was found in a young woman in good health and CMV-seropositive. CDR3 nucleotide sequence: TGTGCCAGCTCACCACGCAAAACAGGGGGCCAAGAGACCCAGTACTTC. It is translated as CASSPRKTGGQETQYF.